These T cell receptor beta chains were read from a single sample in a study of PD-1 blockade in classical Hodgkin lymphoma. Assay: immunoSEQ multiplex PCR; the TCRdb copy retains only in-frame clones and omits some. The data show 100,000 or so clones, roughly 89% seen once. The sample in question was peripheral blood mononuclear cells (PBMCs), obtained before the fourth cycle of nivolumab. Receptor source: a human donor with classical Hodgkin lymphoma. Each CDR3 is given with its conserved first and last residue. Fields, in order: D gene, J gene, V gene, clone size, CDR3 protein, CDR3 DNA. D genes are given only for firm matches. The size field is filled for only some rows; it gives once, few, many or a size class.

D: .
J: TRBJ1-2
V: TRBV27
size: once
CDR3: CASSFREGGYTF
DNA: TGTGCCAGCAGTTTTCGTGAAGGGGGCTACACCTTC

D: .
J: TRBJ2-1
V: TRBV5-1
size: .
CDR3: CASMGAGGPSSYNEQFF
DNA: TGCGCCAGCATGGGGGCAGGTGGCCCCAGCTCCTACAATGAGCAGTTCTTC

D: .
J: TRBJ2-3
V: TRBV9
size: many
CDR3: CASTAGMVTDTQYF
DNA: TGTGCCAGCACCGCAGGGATGGTCACAGATACGCAGTATTTT

D: .
J: TRBJ2-3
V: TRBV15
size: .
CDR3: CATSQLPPGLSTDTQYF
DNA: TGTGCCACCAGCCAGCTGCCCCCGGGCCTTAGCACAGATACGCAGTATTTT

D: TRBD1
J: TRBJ2-7
V: TRBV11-1
size: .
CDR3: CASSGTTQGGSSYEQYF
DNA: TGTGCCAGCAGCGGAACAACACAGGGGGGAAGCTCCTACGAGCAGTACTTC

D: .
J: TRBJ2-1
V: TRBV5-1
size: .
CDR3: CASSTGLSAYNEQFF
DNA: TGCGCCAGCAGCACAGGGTTGAGTGCCTACAATGAGCAGTTCTTC

D: TRBD2
J: TRBJ2-1
V: TRBV7-2
size: .
CDR3: CASSSGLASYNEQFF
DNA: TGTGCCAGCAGCTCGGGACTAGCGAGCTACAATGAGCAGTTCTTC

D: .
J: TRBJ2-7
V: TRBV5-4
size: once
CDR3: CASSLAGGSAYEQYF
DNA: TGTGCCAGCAGCTTGGCCGGCGGTAGTGCCTACGAGCAGTACTTC

D: .
J: TRBJ1-5
V: TRBV7-2
size: .
CDR3: CASSRKALYSNQPQHF
DNA: TGTGCCAGCAGCAGAAAGGCGCTTTATAGCAATCAGCCCCAGCATTTT

D: TRBD1
J: TRBJ2-2
V: TRBV7-8
size: .
CDR3: CASSQRDRGAGELFF
DNA: TGTGCCAGCAGCCAGCGGGACAGGGGGGCCGGGGAGCTGTTTTTT

D: .
J: TRBJ1-4
V: TRBV4-3
size: once
CDR3: CASSQDGRVREKLFF
DNA: TGCGCCAGCAGCCAAGATGGGCGGGTCCGGGAAAAACTGTTTTTT

D: TRBD2
J: TRBJ2-7
V: TRBV6-5
size: .
CDR3: CASSYSDSGSDEQYF
DNA: TGTGCCAGCAGTTACTCTGACAGCGGGAGCGACGAGCAGTACTTC

D: .
J: TRBJ2-3
V: TRBV29-1
size: .
CDR3: CSVETGTDTQYF
DNA: TGCAGCGTTGAAACGGGGACAGATACGCAGTATTTT

D: .
J: TRBJ2-3
V: TRBV20-1
size: once
CDR3: CSARVTHQQYF
DNA: TGCAGTGCTAGAGTTACTCACCAGCAGTATTTT

D: .
J: TRBJ1-4
V: TRBV15
size: .
CDR3: CATSRDLLNLKEKLFF
DNA: TGTGCCACCAGCAGAGATCTCTTGAACTTGAAGGAAAAACTGTTTTTT

D: .
J: TRBJ1-4
V: TRBV30
size: .
CDR3: CAWQDSALFEKLFF
DNA: TGTGCCTGGCAGGACAGTGCCCTATTCGAAAAACTGTTTTTT

D: .
J: TRBJ2-7
V: TRBV4-3
size: .
CDR3: CASSQDWQSEQYF
DNA: TGCGCCAGCAGCCAAGATTGGCAGTCAGAGCAGTACTTC

D: TRBD1
J: TRBJ1-3
V: TRBV4-1
size: .
CDR3: CASSQKRFIGQGYSGNTIYF
DNA: TGCGCCAGCAGCCAAAAACGATTTATCGGACAGGGTTACTCTGGAAACACCATATATTTT

D: .
J: TRBJ2-3
V: TRBV11-2
size: once
CDR3: CASSLDHLADTQYF
DNA: TGTGCCAGCAGCTTAGATCACCTGGCAGATACGCAGTATTTT

D: TRBD2
J: TRBJ2-3
V: TRBV10-2
size: .
CDR3: CAPPPGREDDTQYF
DNA: TGCGCCCCGCCCCCCGGGAGGGAGGACGATACGCAGTATTTT

D: .
J: TRBJ2-2
V: TRBV4-3
size: .
CDR3: CASSQGALTVTNTGELFF
DNA: TGCGCCAGCAGCCAAGGGGCATTAACAGTAACGAACACCGGGGAGCTGTTTTTT

D: .
J: TRBJ2-2
V: TRBV5-1
size: .
CDR3: CASKTQAETTGELFF
DNA: TGCGCCAGCAAGACCCAAGCGGAGACCACCGGGGAGCTGTTTTTT

D: TRBD2
J: TRBJ2-7
V: TRBV18
size: .
CDR3: CASSPRLAGVSYEQYF
DNA: TGTGCCAGCTCACCACGACTAGCGGGAGTCTCCTACGAGCAGTACTTC

D: .
J: TRBJ1-1
V: TRBV6-5
size: .
CDR3: CASSSPRENTEAFF
DNA: TGTGCCAGCAGTTCTCCCAGAGAGAACACTGAAGCTTTCTTT

D: TRBD1
J: TRBJ2-7
V: TRBV9
size: .
CDR3: CASSVGRGLSYEQYF
DNA: TGTGCCAGCAGCGTAGGAAGGGGGCTCTCCTACGAGCAGTACTTC

D: .
J: TRBJ1-1
V: TRBV5-4
size: .
CDR3: CASSPAGGTGNTEAFF
DNA: TGTGCCAGCAGCCCTGCCGGGGGGACGGGGAACACTGAAGCTTTCTTT

D: .
J: TRBJ1-1
V: TRBV6-4
size: .
CDR3: CASSDTFMNTEAFF
DNA: TGTGCCAGCAGTGACACCTTTATGAACACTGAAGCTTTCTTT

D: TRBD2
J: TRBJ2-7
V: TRBV5-4
size: .
CDR3: CASSWDGGGPMYEQYF
DNA: TGTGCCAGCAGCTGGGATGGGGGAGGGCCCATGTACGAGCAGTACTTC

D: TRBD1
J: TRBJ1-1
V: TRBV2
size: .
CDR3: CASSVAGTGRWTEAFF
DNA: TGTGCCAGCAGCGTAGCCGGGACAGGGCGGTGGACTGAAGCTTTCTTT

D: TRBD2
J: TRBJ2-7
V: TRBV5-4
size: .
CDR3: CASSPGTSGPVEQYF
DNA: TGTGCCAGCAGCCCCGGGACTAGCGGGCCCGTTGAGCAGTACTTC

D: TRBD1
J: TRBJ1-2
V: TRBV6-5
size: once
CDR3: CASTDRQGAPGYTF
DNA: TGTGCCAGCACCGACCGACAGGGGGCCCCTGGCTACACCTTC

D: .
J: TRBJ2-5
V: TRBV10-3
size: .
CDR3: CAISEGTAQETQYF
DNA: TGTGCCATCAGTGAGGGGACTGCTCAAGAGACCCAGTACTTC

D: TRBD2
J: TRBJ2-5
V: TRBV5-1
size: .
CDR3: CASSSIAGGLQETQYF
DNA: TGCGCCAGCAGCTCAATAGCGGGAGGACTCCAAGAGACCCAGTACTTC

D: .
J: TRBJ2-7
V: TRBV7-9
size: .
CDR3: CASSQPPYEQYF
DNA: TGTGCCAGCAGCCAGCCCCCCTACGAGCAGTACTTC

D: .
J: TRBJ2-1
V: TRBV28
size: .
CDR3: CASSPHLPPNEQFF
DNA: TGTGCCAGCAGCCCCCACCTCCCTCCCAATGAGCAGTTCTTC

D: .
J: TRBJ2-7
V: TRBV6-1
size: .
CDR3: CASSPSPTGPYEQYF
DNA: TGTGCCAGCAGTCCATCCCCGACAGGCCCCTACGAGCAGTACTTC

D: .
J: TRBJ2-3
V: TRBV5-4
size: .
CDR3: CASSLGAGTDTQYF
DNA: TGTGCCAGCAGCCTGGGAGCGGGCACAGATACGCAGTATTTT

D: .
J: TRBJ1-1
V: TRBV7-2
size: .
CDR3: CASRPQGQRGTEAFF
DNA: TGTGCCAGCAGACCTCAGGGTCAAAGAGGCACTGAAGCTTTCTTT

D: TRBD1
J: TRBJ2-7
V: TRBV7-2
size: .
CDR3: CASSSQTGTYEQYF
DNA: TGTGCCAGCAGCTCACAGACAGGGACCTACGAGCAGTACTTC

D: .
J: TRBJ1-1
V: TRBV2
size: .
CDR3: CASSVGGSNTEAFF
DNA: TGTGCCAGCAGTGTCGGAGGATCGAACACTGAAGCTTTCTTT

D: .
J: TRBJ2-7
V: TRBV7-2
size: few
CDR3: CASSAAGGTYYEQYF
DNA: TGTGCCAGCAGCGCCGCAGGGGGGACATACTACGAGCAGTACTTC

D: TRBD2
J: TRBJ2-6
V: TRBV5-1
size: once
CDR3: CASSLGTSGRSGANVLTF
DNA: TGCGCCAGCAGCTTGGGGACTAGCGGTAGGTCGGGGGCCAACGTCCTGACTTTC

D: .
J: TRBJ2-7
V: TRBV11-2
size: once
CDR3: CASSSLVLEGEQYF
DNA: TGTGCCAGCAGCAGCTTGGTCCTGGAGGGCGAGCAGTACTTC